This T cell receptor (beta chain) was identified during a study of T-cell memory formation after mild COVID-19. TCRdb passed the 5' RACE reads through MiXCR, listing each CDR3 protein once. Found here are more than 300,000 distinct CDR3 sequences, about 13% of them singletons; the top ten hold about 20%. This sequence originates from a young man who had mild COVID-19 (a few samples of this study predate the infection). Cell type and time point are not known. The sample was PBMCs or a T cell subset sorted from them (not recorded which).

The CDR3 DNA sequence: TGTGCCAGCACCCCTACCTTGGGAAACGGGGCCATATATTTT. Protein product: CASTPTLGNGAIYF. The chain uses TRBV2 and TRBJ1-3; D call uncertain. This CDR3 contains 14 residues. The germline gives CDR1 SNHLY, CDR2 FYNNEI. Trimming pared 7 bases from V and 11 bases from J, leaving 21 bases between.